A selection of T cell receptor beta chains follows, all from one sample in a study of T cell responses to AZD1222 COVID-19 vaccine. Produced via immunoSEQ multiplex PCR; TCRdb's table is partial and in-frame only. The sample gives some 70,000 clones, over 70% of which show up once; roughly an eighth is in the top ten. Sequencing used peripheral blood, obtained 28 days after the second AZD1222 dose. These receptors originate from an adult who received the AZD1222 COVID-19 vaccine. CDR3s include the opening cysteine and the closing phenylalanine or tryptophan. Each record gives: V gene, D gene, J gene, clone size, CDR3 DNA, CDR3 protein. The D gene is left open where the match is weak. A clone size is listed for some rows: how often the clone was seen (once, few, many), or a class if it is expanded.

V: TRBV6-2/TRBV6-3; D: -; J: TRBJ2-1; size: -; DNA: TGTGCCAGCAGTTATCGTGGAGTTGAGCAGTTCTTC; CDR3: CASSYRGVEQFF
V: TRBV21-1; D: -; J: TRBJ2-7; size: few; DNA: TGTGCCAGCAGCTCCTGGGACAGGGCCTCCTACGAGCAGTACTTC; CDR3: CASSSWDRASYEQYF
V: TRBV4-1; D: -; J: TRBJ2-2; size: -; DNA: TGCGCCAGCAGCCAGGCGGCAGGATACGGTACCGGGGAGCTGTTTTTT; CDR3: CASSQAAGYGTGELFF
V: TRBV6-2/TRBV6-3; D: TRBD2; J: TRBJ2-3; size: once; DNA: TGTGCCAGCAGTAACACTAGCGGGGGGGGAAGATACACAGATACGCAGTATTTT; CDR3: CASSNTSGGGRYTDTQYF
V: TRBV14; D: -; J: TRBJ1-1; size: once; DNA: TGTGCCAGCAGCATTAGAGGGTCGAACACTGAAGCTTTCTTT; CDR3: CASSIRGSNTEAFF
V: TRBV6-4; D: -; J: TRBJ1-5; size: -; DNA: TGTGCCAGCAGTGAGGGGCAGGGGCGTCAGCCCCAGCATTTT; CDR3: CASSEGQGRQPQHF
V: TRBV12-5; D: -; J: TRBJ1-1; size: -; DNA: TGTGCTAGTGGTTTTTCCACCTTGAACACTGAAGCTTTCTTT; CDR3: CASGFSTLNTEAFF
V: TRBV2; D: -; J: TRBJ1-6; size: -; DNA: TGTGCCAGCAGCCCTACTTCACCCCTCCACTTT; CDR3: CASSPTSPLHF
V: TRBV19; D: -; J: TRBJ1-1; size: once; DNA: TGTGCCAGTAGTATCTCACAGAGCTACACTGAAGCTTTCTTT; CDR3: CASSISQSYTEAFF
V: TRBV19; D: TRBD1; J: TRBJ2-7; size: -; DNA: TGTGCCAGTAGTAACAGGGGAACGATCTACGAGCAGTACTTC; CDR3: CASSNRGTIYEQYF
V: TRBV2; D: TRBD1; J: TRBJ2-7; size: -; DNA: TGTGCCAGCAACCAACCGGGACAGGGGGACTACGAGCAGTACTTC; CDR3: CASNQPGQGDYEQYF
V: TRBV4-1; D: -; J: TRBJ2-2; size: once; DNA: TGCGCCAGCAGCCAGGATAGCGGCTACAACACCGGGGAGCTGTTTTTT; CDR3: CASSQDSGYNTGELFF
V: TRBV7-9; D: -; J: TRBJ2-7; size: -; DNA: TGTGCCAGCAGCTTAGAGGGGACTGCTTACGAGCAGTACTTC; CDR3: CASSLEGTAYEQYF
V: TRBV19; D: -; J: TRBJ1-6; size: -; DNA: TGTGCCAGTAGTATGTCCAGGCTGCATAATTCACCCCTCCACTTT; CDR3: CASSMSRLHNSPLHF
V: TRBV6-4; D: -; J: TRBJ2-2; size: few; DNA: TGTGCCAGCTCTCCGGGACCGCGAGACACCGGGGAGCTGTTTTTT; CDR3: CASSPGPRDTGELFF
V: TRBV5-1; D: -; J: TRBJ2-1; size: -; DNA: TGCGCCAGCAGCTTGGAGGTCCGGGGCCCTACCTACAATGAGCAGTTCTTC; CDR3: CASSLEVRGPTYNEQFF
V: TRBV29-1; D: TRBD1; J: TRBJ2-7; size: -; DNA: TGCAGCGTAGAGACCGGGACAGGGGGCGGCGAGCAGTACTTC; CDR3: CSVETGTGGGEQYF
V: TRBV5-4; D: TRBD1; J: TRBJ2-5; size: -; DNA: TGTGCCAGCAGCTTGACAGGGGTTATGGGGACCCAGTACTTC; CDR3: CASSLTGVMGTQYF
V: TRBV4-1; D: TRBD2; J: TRBJ2-5; size: -; DNA: TGCGCCAGCAGCCAAGTCAGTGCGGGGGTACAAGAGACCCAGTACTTC; CDR3: CASSQVSAGVQETQYF
V: TRBV2; D: -; J: TRBJ1-4; size: -; DNA: TGTGCCAGCATTAGGGGGGCGGATGAAAAACTGTTTTTT; CDR3: CASIRGADEKLFF
V: TRBV5-4; D: -; J: TRBJ1-4; size: -; DNA: TGTGCCAGCAGCTTGGATCGGGGGGCCTTGGGGAAACTGTTTTTT; CDR3: CASSLDRGALGKLFF
V: TRBV24-1; D: TRBD2; J: TRBJ2-1; size: -; DNA: TGTGCCACCAGTGATCCCGGGACTAGTCGCGATCAGTTCTTC; CDR3: CATSDPGTSRDQFF
V: TRBV10-3; D: -; J: TRBJ1-6; size: -; DNA: TGTGCCATCACCCCCCCTGGGAATTCACCCCTCCACTTT; CDR3: CAITPPGNSPLHF
V: TRBV14; D: -; J: TRBJ2-5; size: few; DNA: TGTGCCAGCAGCTTAGAAGAGACCCAGTACTTC; CDR3: CASSLEETQYF
V: TRBV6-5; D: TRBD1; J: TRBJ1-2; size: -; DNA: TGTGCCAGCAGTCGGACAGGGTCCAACTATGGCTACACCTTC; CDR3: CASSRTGSNYGYTF
V: TRBV6-5; D: TRBD1; J: TRBJ2-4; size: few; DNA: TGTGCCAGCAATCGGGACAGGGGGGTAAACATTCAGTACTTC; CDR3: CASNRDRGVNIQYF
V: TRBV2; D: -; J: TRBJ1-2; size: -; DNA: TGTGCCAGCACCAAAGCGGAAGGAAGTAACACCTTC; CDR3: CASTKAEGSNTF
V: TRBV7-9; D: -; J: TRBJ1-2; size: -; DNA: TGTGCCAGCAGCTTGGAGGCATCAGGGTATGGCTACACCTTC; CDR3: CASSLEASGYGYTF
V: TRBV6-6; D: TRBD2; J: TRBJ2-3; size: -; DNA: TGTGCCAGCAGTTACTTGCGGGGGGCAGGAGATACGCAGTATTTT; CDR3: CASSYLRGAGDTQYF
V: TRBV7-3; D: TRBD2; J: TRBJ2-1; size: few; DNA: TGTGCCAGCAGCCCACCCGGGACTAGCGGGGGGAGCTCCTACAATGAGCAGTTCTTC; CDR3: CASSPPGTSGGSSYNEQFF
V: TRBV7-2; D: TRBD1; J: TRBJ1-2; size: -; DNA: TGTGCCAGCAGCTTAGGGGGACAGGGGGCGCGGGGCTACACCTTC; CDR3: CASSLGGQGARGYTF
V: TRBV28; D: -; J: TRBJ2-7; size: once; DNA: TGTGCCAGCATGGGGGGTCAGGCCCCCTACGAGCAGTACTTC; CDR3: CASMGGQAPYEQYF
V: TRBV5-1; D: -; J: TRBJ1-1; size: -; DNA: TGCGCCAGCAGCTGGGGTGGGGACACTGAAGCTTTCTTT; CDR3: CASSWGGDTEAFF
V: TRBV13; D: -; J: TRBJ2-3; size: -; DNA: TGTGCCAGCAGCTTAGCGGGCAGAGGCACAGATACGCAGTATTTT; CDR3: CASSLAGRGTDTQYF
V: TRBV7-9; D: -; J: TRBJ2-1; size: -; DNA: TGTGCCAGCAGCTCCACCATGCTCCTTATGGGGCAGTTCTTC; CDR3: CASSSTMLLMGQFF
V: TRBV5-5; D: -; J: TRBJ2-5; size: -; DNA: TGTGCCAGCAGCTTCGCGACTCAAGAGACCCAGTACTTC; CDR3: CASSFATQETQYF
V: TRBV7-2; D: -; J: TRBJ1-6; size: -; DNA: TGTGCCAGCAGCTTAGGTAACAGGCCCGTTTCACCCCTCCACTTT; CDR3: CASSLGNRPVSPLHF
V: TRBV7-6; D: -; J: TRBJ1-1; size: -; DNA: TGTGCCAGCAGCTTCGTATCTATTGGTGCGATGAACACTGAAGCTTTCTTT; CDR3: CASSFVSIGAMNTEAFF
V: TRBV10-3; D: -; J: TRBJ2-3; size: few; DNA: TGTGCCATCAGTGAAGGGCGCCTCACAGATACGCAGTATTTT; CDR3: CAISEGRLTDTQYF